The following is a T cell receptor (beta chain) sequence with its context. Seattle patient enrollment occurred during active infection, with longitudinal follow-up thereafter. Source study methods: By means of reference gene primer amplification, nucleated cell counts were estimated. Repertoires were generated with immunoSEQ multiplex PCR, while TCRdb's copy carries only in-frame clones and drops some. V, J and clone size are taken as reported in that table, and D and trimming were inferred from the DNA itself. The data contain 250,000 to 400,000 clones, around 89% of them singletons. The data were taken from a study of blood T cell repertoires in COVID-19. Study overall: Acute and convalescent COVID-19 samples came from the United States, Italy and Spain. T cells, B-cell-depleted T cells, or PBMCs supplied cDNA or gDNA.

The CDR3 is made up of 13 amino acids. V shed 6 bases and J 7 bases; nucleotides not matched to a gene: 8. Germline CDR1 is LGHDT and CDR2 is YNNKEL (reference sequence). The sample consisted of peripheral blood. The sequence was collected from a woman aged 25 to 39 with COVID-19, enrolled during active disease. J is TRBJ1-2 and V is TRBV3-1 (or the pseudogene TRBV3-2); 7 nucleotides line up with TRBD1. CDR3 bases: TGTGCCAGCAGAGGGGGCCAACCGGGTGGCTACACCTTC. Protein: CASRGGQPGGYTF.